The 28 T cell receptor beta chains given below trace back to one sample, sequenced in a study of blood T cell repertoires in COVID-19. The data were produced by immunoSEQ multiplex PCR, yet TCRdb's version contains in-frame clones alone and is incomplete. The sample lists some 96,000 clones, 70% to 80% seen once, with under 35% in the top ten. Sequencing was carried out using peripheral blood. The receptors shown here come from a man in his 70s with active or convalescent COVID-19.

This chain joins TRBV30 and TRBJ1-5; 7 bases are shared with TRBD1. The V gene end was trimmed by 5 bases and the J gene end by 5 bases; junction bases not matched to a gene: 6. The CDR3 is 13 residues long. The germline CDR1 and CDR2 sequences are GTSNPN and SVGIG (reference sequence). This CDR3 reads CAWDGQDDQPQHF. The CDR3 coding sequence is TGTGCCTGGGATGGACAGGACGATCAGCCCCAGCATTTT.

This sequence joins TRBV11-2 and TRBJ2-5; D is perhaps TRBD1 (6 bases). V shed 1 base and J shed 0 bases, with 12 bases lying between them. There are 16 residues in the CDR3. Germline lookup yields CDR1 SGHAT and CDR2 FQNNGV. DNA of the CDR3: TGTGCCAGCAGCTTAGGACAGGCTGTGTACCAAGAGACCCAGTACTTC. It codes for CASSLGQAVYQETQYF. The full variable domain, its missing parts supplied by reference TRBV11-2 and TRBJ2-5, is EAGVAQSPRYKIIEKRQSVAFWCNPISGHATLYWYQQILGQGPKLLIQFQNNGVVDDSQLPKDRFSAERLKGVDSTLKIQPAKLEDSAVYLCASSLGQAVYQETQYFGPGTRLLVL.

The chain joins TRBV5-6 to TRBJ2-2, with 7 bases that match TRBD1. Germline-derived CDR1 and CDR2 are SGHDT and YYEEEE. V trimming: 7 bases; J trimming: 0 bases; junction bases outside the gene matches: 3. The CDR3 totals 14 residues. The chain's CDR3 is CASLTGANTGELFF. The CDR3 coding sequence is TGTGCCAGCCTAACAGGGGCGAACACCGGGGAGCTGTTTTTT. The entire variable domain, with the rest obtained from reference TRBV5-6 and TRBJ2-2, is as follows: DAGVTQSPTHLIKTRGQQVTLRCSPKSGHDTVSWYQQALGQGPQFIFQYYEEEERQRGNFPDRFSGHQFPNYSSELNVNALLLGDSALYLCASLTGANTGELFFGEGSRLTVL.

V and J are TRBV7-2 and TRBJ1-2; TRBD1 agrees at 8 bases. The trim removed 5 bases at V and 4 bases at J, leaving 3 bases unmatched. CDR1 SGHTA and CDR2 FQGNSA come from the germline V gene. The CDR3 is 13 residues long. The CDR3 nucleotides are TGTGCCAGCAGCCCTGGACAGGGCTATGGCTACACCTTC. Residues: CASSPGQGYGYTF. Complete variable domain (other parts from reference TRBV7-2 and TRBJ1-2): GAGVSQSPSNKVTEKGKDVELRCDPISGHTALYWYRQSLGQGLEFLIYFQGNSAPDKSGLPSDRFSAERTGGSVSTLTIQRTQQEDSAVYLCASSPGQGYGYTFGSGTRLTVV.

The rearrangement joins TRBV7-3 to TRBJ1-2; D unresolved. The CDR3 spans 13 residues. CDR1 is SGHTA, CDR2 FQGTGA, per germline. Between the trimmed V and J ends, which lost 6 bases and 0 bases, there was a span of 8 bases. CDR3 coding DNA: TGTGCCAGCAGGAGGAAATCTAACTATGGCTACACCTTC. Translating gives CASRRKSNYGYTF.

V is TRBV4-3 and J is TRBJ1-2; the D gene is possibly TRBD1 (6 bases). Per germline, CDR1 LGHNA and CDR2 YSLEER. Trimming removed 4 bases from V and 3 bases from J, with 9 bases in between. The length of the CDR3 is 13 residues. In DNA, the CDR3 is TGCGCCAGCAGCCTGGGACAAGACTATGGCTACACCTTC. It specifies CASSLGQDYGYTF.

This clone was detected once. The rearrangement links TRBV7-9 to TRBJ2-3, with D possibly TRBD1 on 6 matching bases. This CDR3 has 15 amino acids. Trimming took 3 bases from V and 2 from J, leaving 12 bases between them. The V gene's germline CDR1 is SEHNR and CDR2 FQNEAQ (reference sequence). In DNA form, the CDR3 reads TGTGCCAGCAGCTTTGATCACAGGGACACAGATACGCAGTATTTT. It translates to CASSFDHRDTDTQYF.

This chain links TRBV10-3 with TRBJ1-1, with D tentatively TRBD1 (6 bases). The germline CDR1 and CDR2 sequences are ENHRY and SYGVKD. This CDR3 has 15 residues. V was clipped by 10 bases and J by 9 bases, with 27 bases between them. The CDR3 here is CATKDSTGLVGKAFF. The CDR3 region has the DNA TGTGCCACCAAAGATTCGACAGGCTTGGTTGGGAAAGCTTTCTTT.

CDR3 amino acids: CAWNLRTAPNYGYTF. CDR3 nucleotides: TGTGCCTGGAACCTTCGAACAGCACCTAACTATGGCTACACCTTC. The chain combines TRBV30 with TRBJ1-2; no reliable D call. The CDR3 length is 15 residues. V dropped 4 bases and J dropped 0 bases, with 15 bases sitting between them. Germline V gene sequence: CDR1 GTSNPN, CDR2 SVGIG (reference sequence).

CDR3 DNA: TGTGCCAGCAGCGGGACAGGGACGAACACCGGGGAGCTGTTTTTT. It translates to CASSGTGTNTGELFF. The V and J genes are TRBV9 and TRBJ2-2, with 8 bases lining up with TRBD1. The length of the CDR3 is 15 residues. V lost 3 bases and J lost 0; bases outside the gene matches: 1. Germline CDR1 is SGDLS and CDR2 is YYNGEE.

This chain links TRBV5-4 with TRBJ1-1, with 11 bases that match TRBD1. The CDR3 is 17 amino acids. The junction had 18 bases not matched to a gene; V was cut back by 5 bases and J by 9 bases. In germline, CDR1 is SGHNT, CDR2 YYREEE (reference sequence). The CDR3 DNA sequence: TGTGCCAGCAGTGCGGGACAGGGGGGATGGCAGCCCCTGAAAGCTTTCTTT. Residues: CASSAGQGGWQPLKAFF.

This chain uses TRBV7-9 with TRBJ1-3; tentatively, D is TRBD1 (6 bases). V was shortened by 8 bases and J by 1 base, with 9 bases between the two germline ends. This CDR3 contains 13 residues. From germline, CDR1 is SEHNR and CDR2 FQNEAQ (reference sequence). The CDR3 spells CASAQGSGNTIYF. In DNA, the CDR3 is TGTGCCAGCGCACAGGGTTCTGGAAACACCATATATTTT. The full variable domain, completed using reference TRBV7-9 and TRBJ1-3, is DTGVSQNPRHKITKRGQNVTFRCDPISEHNRLYWYRQTLGQGPEFLTYFQNEAQLEKSRLLSDRFSAERPKGSFSTLEIQRTEQGDSAMYLCASAQGSGNTIYFGEGSWLTVV.

This rearrangement joins TRBV27 to TRBJ2-1; 11 nucleotides agree with TRBD2. The CDR3 has 15 amino acids. The V gene's germline CDR1 is MNHEY and CDR2 SMNVEV (reference sequence). Trimming at V came to 6 bases and at J to 5 bases, leaving 6 bases not matched to a gene. The CDR3 sequence: CASSRPGLADNEQFF. For the CDR3, the DNA is TGTGCCAGCAGCCGTCCGGGACTAGCGGACAATGAGCAGTTCTTC.

CDR3 coding DNA: TGTGCCAGCAGTGAAGCTGAACAGGGGGGAGCTTTCTTT. This encodes CASSEAEQGGAFF. The J gene is TRBJ1-1, the V gene TRBV6-1; TRBD1 aligns across 8 bases. V trimming: 0 bases; J trimming: 10 bases; junction bases outside the gene matches: 4. Germline CDR1 is MNHNS and CDR2 is SASEGT. The length of the CDR3 is 13 residues.

The table lists this clone with a count of one. This rearrangement joins TRBV9 to TRBJ2-7; D not certain. The CDR3 is 15 residues long. The V gene lost 0 bases and the J gene lost 0 bases, with 10 bases spanning the gap. Germline values: CDR1 SGDLS, CDR2 YYNGEE. CDR3 coding DNA: TGTGCCAGCAGCGTAGACGCGTCTCACTCCTACGAGCAGTACTTC. Its protein is CASSVDASHSYEQYF.

The rearrangement uses TRBV6-2 or TRBV6-3 and TRBJ2-1; 12 nucleotides align to TRBD1. The CDR3 contains 19 residues. From germline, CDR1 is MNHEY and CDR2 SVGEGT. Trimming took 3 bases from V and 10 from J; bases not matched to a gene: 19. Here the CDR3 DNA reads TGTGCCAGCAGTTATCCTGCCGGGACAGGGGGCGCAGGAAGTGGGGAGCAGTTCTTC. Translated, it gives CASSYPAGTGGAGSGEQFF.

The chain couples TRBV6-5 to TRBJ2-2, with D possibly being TRBD1 (6 bases). Germline V CDR1 and CDR2: MNHEY, SVGAGI. This CDR3 is 13 amino acids long. Trimming took off 6 bases at V and 3 bases at J, with 8 bases between the two ends. CDR3 nucleotides: TGTGCCAGCAGCCACAGGGACACCGGGGAGCTGTTTTTT. Protein sequence: CASSHRDTGELFF.

The V call is TRBV5-5, the J call TRBJ2-2; D is unresolved. Germline V gene data show CDR1 as SGHKS and CDR2 as YYEKEE (reference sequence). The CDR3 runs to 14 residues. Trimming removed 1 base at V and 6 bases at J, with 10 bases between. The chain's CDR3 is CASSLTARPGELFF. The DNA for the CDR3 is TGTGCCAGCAGCTTGACGGCCAGGCCCGGGGAGCTGTTTTTT. Complete variable domain (other parts from reference TRBV5-5 and TRBJ2-2): DAGVTQSPTHLIKTRGQQVTLRCSPISGHKSVSWYQQVLGQGPQFIFQYYEKEERGRGNFPDRFSARQFPNYSSELNVNALLLGDSALYLCASSLTARPGELFFGEGSRLTVL.

The chain combines TRBV14 with TRBJ1-3; TRBD1 matches 7 bases. The CDR3 totals 17 residues. V shed 0 bases and J 0 bases; nucleotides not matched to a gene: 5. Germline CDR1 reads SGHDN; CDR2 reads FVKESK. This chain's CDR3 is CASSQETGSFSGNTIYF. CDR3 bases: TGTGCCAGCAGCCAAGAGACAGGGTCCTTCTCTGGAAACACCATATATTTT.

The chain has TRBV27 and TRBJ1-5; D is unclear. CDR1 MNHEY and CDR2 SMNVEV come from the germline V gene (reference sequence). CDR3 size: 14 residues. V was pared by 3 bases and J by 2 bases, with 8 bases between. Here the CDR3 reads CASSFLTGNQPQHF. The CDR3 DNA sequence: TGTGCCAGCAGTTTTCTAACCGGCAATCAGCCCCAGCATTTT.

There are a few counts of this clone. V usage is TRBV28 and J usage is TRBJ1-2; 10 bases are a match to TRBD1. The germline V gene encodes CDR1 MDHEN and CDR2 SYDVKM. The CDR3 contains 17 residues. The trim removed 6 bases at V and 0 bases at J, leaving 10 bases unmatched. Here the CDR3 DNA reads TGTGCCAGCAGAGGGCCGGGACAGGGGATGGCTAACTATGGCTACACCTTC. Translation gives CASRGPGQGMANYGYTF.

In DNA, the CDR3 is TGTGCCAGCAGCCAAGATATGGGACAGGGCTATGGCTACACCTTC. Translated: CASSQDMGQGYGYTF. The J gene is TRBJ1-2, the V gene TRBV4-2, with 9 bases aligning to TRBD1. The CDR3 length is 15 residues. Germline CDR1 and CDR2: LGHNA and YNFKEQ. Trimming took 0 bases from V and 4 from J; bases not matched to a gene: 3.

This rearrangement joins TRBV7-3 to TRBJ2-5; 15 nucleotides agree with TRBD2. The CDR3 is 16 amino acids. The junction had 2 bases not matched to a gene; V was cut back by 4 bases and J by 2 bases. Germline V gives CDR1 SGHTA, CDR2 FQGTGA. CDR3 region: CASSSGLAGGQETQYF. CDR3 nucleotide sequence: TGTGCCAGCAGCTCGGGACTAGCGGGAGGTCAAGAGACCCAGTACTTC.

The chain couples TRBV7-6 to TRBJ1-1; D gene unclear. The length of the CDR3 is 13 residues. Germline CDR1 is SGHVS and CDR2 is FNYEAQ. Trimming cost V 5 bases and J 5 bases, with 12 bases left between them. The CDR3 coding sequence is TGTGCCAGCAGCCAGTTGGAGGGAACTGAAGCTTTCTTT. Translation: CASSQLEGTEAFF. Together with reference TRBV7-6 and TRBJ1-1, the CDR3 gives the full variable domain: GAGVSQSPRYKVTKRGQDVALRCDPISGHVSLYWYRQALGQGPEFLTYFNYEAQQDKSGLPNDRFSAERPEGSISTLTIQRTEQRDSAMYRCASSQLEGTEAFFGQGTRLTVV.

This chain links TRBV11-1 with TRBJ2-7, with 7 bases that match TRBD2. V was pared by 3 bases and J by 2 bases, with 4 bases of the junction left unmatched. Germline CDR1 SGHAT, CDR2 FQDESV (reference sequence). The CDR3 spans 14 residues. The CDR3 region is CASSFSSGAYEQYF. CDR3 DNA sequence: TGTGCCAGCAGCTTTAGCAGCGGGGCCTACGAGCAGTACTTC.

This chain links TRBV9 with TRBJ1-2, with D perhaps TRBD1 (6 bases). V was trimmed by 0 bases and J by 8 bases, leaving 20 bases between them. Germline CDR1 reads SGDLS; CDR2 reads YYNGEE. The CDR3 has 16 residues. Here the CDR3 reads CASSVAAQGPPGGYTF. The CDR3 DNA sequence: TGTGCCAGCAGCGTAGCAGCCCAGGGGCCCCCCGGGGGCTACACCTTC.

The chain combines TRBV28 with TRBJ1-2; TRBD1 might be the D (5 bases). This CDR3 contains 15 residues. The V gene lost 1 base and the J gene lost 4 bases, with 13 bases spanning the gap. CDR1 MDHEN and CDR2 SYDVKM come from the germline V gene. The DNA for the CDR3 is TGTGCCAGCAGTTTATCCCAGGGAGGGCCCTATGGCTACACCTTC. Its translation is CASSLSQGGPYGYTF.

The chain combines TRBV14 with TRBJ2-1; no firm D call. This CDR3 is 12 amino acids long. The V and J ends lost 4 bases and 12 bases respectively, with 13 bases between them. CDR1 SGHDN and CDR2 FVKESK come from the germline V gene. The CDR3 region has the DNA TGTGCCAGCAGCCTGATAACAACCCGGCAGTTCTTC. Amino acids: CASSLITTRQFF.